These T cell receptor beta chains were read from a single sample in a study of blood T cell repertoires in COVID-19. TCRdb keeps only in-frame clones here, not all; method: immunoSEQ multiplex PCR. The data contain 250,000 to 350,000 clones, approximately 90% of them singletons. The sequencing sample was made of peripheral blood. These receptors all come from a young man with acute or convalescent COVID-19. Both conserved end residues are part of each CDR3. D genes are given only for firm matches. Size is stated for part of the rows, as once, few or many counts, or as a class when the clone is expanded.

TRBJ1-2 | . | TRBV28 | . | TGTGCCAGCAGTTCCGTGAACTATGGCTACACCTTC | CASSSVNYGYTF
TRBJ2-6 | . | TRBV12-3/TRBV12-4 | TRBD2 | TGTGCCAGCAGTTTCGGGGGGGTCCTGACTTTC | CASSFGGVLTF
TRBJ2-7 | . | TRBV7-9 | . | TGTGCCAGCAGCTTAGCGCAGGGCCATACCTACGAGCAGTACTTC | CASSLAQGHTYEQYF
TRBJ1-1 | few | TRBV28 | TRBD1 | TGTGCCAGCAGTCTTCGACAGGGTAAAACTTTCTTT | CASSLRQGKTFF
TRBJ2-5 | . | TRBV7-8 | TRBD2 | TGTGCCAGCAGCACAGGACTAGCGGGAGAGACCCAGTACTTC | CASSTGLAGETQYF
TRBJ2-3 | . | TRBV5-8 | . | TGTGCCAGCAGCTCTAAAACAGATACGCAGTATTTT | CASSSKTDTQYF
TRBJ1-3 | . | TRBV9 | . | TGTGCCAGCAGCGTATCTGGGAGCTCTGGAAACACCATATATTTT | CASSVSGSSGNTIYF
TRBJ2-3 | . | TRBV6-5 | . | TGTGCCAGCAGGAAACCGGGAACAGATACGCAGTATTTT | CASRKPGTDTQYF
TRBJ2-1 | . | TRBV7-3 | . | TGTGCCAGCAGCGCCTTCGGGGTTAAGGAGCAGTTCTTC | CASSAFGVKEQFF
TRBJ2-1 | . | TRBV6-5 | TRBD2 | TGTGCCAGCACTCGACTAGCGGGACTGGATGAGCAGTTCTTC | CASTRLAGLDEQFF
TRBJ1-3 | . | TRBV3-1/TRBV3-2 | TRBD1 | TGTGCCAGCAGTCCTCAGGGGGCGGAAAACACCATATATTTT | CASSPQGAENTIYF
TRBJ2-7 | . | TRBV21-1 | . | TGTGCCAGCTATTTACGACTAGCGGGGGGCGAGCAGTACTTC | CASYLRLAGGEQYF
TRBJ1-5 | . | TRBV19 | . | TGTGCCAGTAGTATCAGTGGTCCAAATCAGCCCCAGCATTTT | CASSISGPNQPQHF